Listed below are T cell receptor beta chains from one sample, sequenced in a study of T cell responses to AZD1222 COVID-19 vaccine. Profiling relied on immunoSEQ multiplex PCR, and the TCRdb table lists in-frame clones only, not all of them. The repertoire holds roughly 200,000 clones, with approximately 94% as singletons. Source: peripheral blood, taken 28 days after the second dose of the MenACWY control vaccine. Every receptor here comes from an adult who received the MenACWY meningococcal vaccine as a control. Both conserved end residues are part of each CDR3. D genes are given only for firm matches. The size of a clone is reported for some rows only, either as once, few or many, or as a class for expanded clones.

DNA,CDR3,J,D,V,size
TGTGCCAGCAGTCGGACCCACTACGAGCAGTACTTC,CASSRTHYEQYF,TRBJ2-7,-,TRBV28,-
TGTGCCAGCAGCACGCCTTCTTCCTACGAGCAGTACTTC,CASSTPSSYEQYF,TRBJ2-7,-,TRBV21-1,-
TGTGCCAGCAGCTTACTCAGGGCGACGAACACTGAAGCTTTCTTT,CASSLLRATNTEAFF,TRBJ1-1,-,TRBV7-8,few
TGTGCCAGCAGCCCCCTTGGCAGGGGGGGCACCGGGGAGCTGTTTTTT,CASSPLGRGGTGELFF,TRBJ2-2,-,TRBV7-2,-
TGTGCCAGCAGCTTAAGTACAGCTGGCACAGATACGCAGTATTTT,CASSLSTAGTDTQYF,TRBJ2-3,-,TRBV7-9,-
TGTGCCAGCACTAAGACAGGGAGGACTGAAGCTTTCTTT,CASTKTGRTEAFF,TRBJ1-1,TRBD1,TRBV12-3/TRBV12-4,-
TGTGCCAGCAGTTACTCAGATGAAGGGGCGCAGTATTTT,CASSYSDEGAQYF,TRBJ2-3,-,TRBV6-5,-
TGTGCCAGCAGTCTAACAGGGGATCAGCCCCAGCATTTT,CASSLTGDQPQHF,TRBJ1-5,TRBD1,TRBV27,once
TGCGCCAGCAGCAATACACACTCTGGAAACACCATATATTTT,CASSNTHSGNTIYF,TRBJ1-3,-,TRBV5-1,once
TGTGCCAGCAGCCCCCTCGACAGGAACACTGAAGCTTTCTTT,CASSPLDRNTEAFF,TRBJ1-1,-,TRBV9,-
TGTGCCAGCAGCCAAGCCGACGGTTACGAGCAGTACTTC,CASSQADGYEQYF,TRBJ2-7,-,TRBV3-1/TRBV3-2,-
TGTGCCAGCAGCGTAGACCCCGCCTATGGCTACACCTTC,CASSVDPAYGYTF,TRBJ1-2,-,TRBV9,once
TGTGCCAGCAGGGACGGTAGCACTGAAGCTTTCTTT,CASRDGSTEAFF,TRBJ1-1,-,TRBV28,-
TGTGCCAGTAGCTTAGGGGGAACTAATGAAAAACTGTTTTTT,CASSLGGTNEKLFF,TRBJ1-4,-,TRBV19,-
TGTGCCACCAGACACCGAAGCGGGTCCTCCGGGGAGCTGTTTTTT,CATRHRSGSSGELFF,TRBJ2-2,-,TRBV7-9,-
TGTGCCAGCAGTTACGGGGGAACGAACTCACCCCTCCACTTT,CASSYGGTNSPLHF,TRBJ1-6,-,TRBV6-5,-
TGTGCCAGCAGCCAGAGGGGATGGGATCAGCCCCAGCATTTT,CASSQRGWDQPQHF,TRBJ1-5,-,TRBV14,-